The 19 T cell receptor beta chains below all came from one sample that was sequenced in a study of T cells in Graves' hyperthyroidism and ophthalmopathy. TCR beta CDR3 region amplification was performed from RNA transcripts. The primer set for the first-round RT-PCR of the TCR CDR3 was HTBI. TCRdb ran MiXCR on the multiplex PCR reads and lists one entry per CDR3 protein. The data show 600,000 or so distinct CDR3 sequences, 15% to 20% seen once. Sequencing was done on a sample of blood. Source of these receptors: a woman aged 25 to 45 with Graves' hyperthyroidism.

This clonotype showed up many times. The rearrangement uses TRBV27 and TRBJ2-3; no clear D. The germline CDR1 and CDR2 sequences are MNHEY and SMNVEV (reference sequence). V was cut by 3 bases and J by 0 bases, with 10 bases left in between. The CDR3 totals 15 residues. The CDR3 loop reads CASSFGGVSTDTQYF. The CDR3 region has the DNA TGTGCCAGCAGTTTCGGTGGGGTCAGCACAGATACGCAGTATTTT.

This clonotype was recorded many times. The V and J genes are TRBV20-1 and TRBJ2-3, with D perhaps TRBD1 (6 bases). The CDR3 runs 12 residues. Trimming took off 4 bases at V and 2 bases at J, with 7 bases between the two ends. Germline-derived CDR1 and CDR2 are DFQATT and SNEGSKA (reference sequence). CDR3 residues: CSATGDTDTQYF. CDR3 in DNA: TGCAGTGCTACAGGGGACACAGATACGCAGTATTTT.

This clonotype has more than one count but fewer than ten. V and J are TRBV5-1 and TRBJ2-7, with a tentative D call TRBD1 (6 bases). Germline lookup yields CDR1 SGHRS and CDR2 YFSETQ. The CDR3 loop spans 17 amino acids. The germline V and J ends were trimmed by 2 bases and 4 bases, with 22 bases remaining between them. Here the CDR3 reads CASSFSSGTWDPYEQYF. The DNA of the CDR3 is TGCGCCAGCAGCTTTTCATCCGGGACATGGGACCCTTACGAGCAGTACTTC.

This clonotype appeared many times. The genes are TRBV11-3 and TRBJ1-1; 7 positions agree with TRBD1. The CDR3 spans 16 residues. V was pared by 5 bases and J by 0 bases, with 9 bases of the junction left unmatched. Germline lookup yields CDR1 SGHNT and CDR2 YENEEA. The DNA of the CDR3 is TGTGCCAGCAGCCCTAGACAGGGACTAATGAACACTGAAGCTTTCTTT. It yields the protein CASSPRQGLMNTEAFF. Looking up the rest from reference TRBV11-3 and TRBJ1-1 gives the full variable domain: EAGVVQSPRYKIIEKKQPVAFWCNPISGHNTLYWYLQNLGQGPELLIRYENEEAVDDSQLPKDRFSAERLKGVDSTLKIQPAELGDSAVYLCASSPRQGLMNTEAFFGQGTRLTVV.

This clonotype was found many times. V and J are TRBV3-1 and TRBJ2-5; TRBD2 agrees at 13 bases. Trimming cost V 7 bases and J 7 bases; bases outside gene matches: 12. The CDR3 contains 16 residues. Germline V gene lookup returns CDR1 LGHDT and CDR2 YNNKEL (reference sequence). In nucleotides, the CDR3 is TGTGCCAGCACCCTTAGGACTAGCGGGAGTTTCGGGACCCAGTACTTC. Translating gives CASTLRTSGSFGTQYF.

The chain couples TRBV5-1 to TRBJ2-1, with 7 bases aligning to TRBD2. CDR1 SGHRS and CDR2 YFSETQ come from the germline V gene. Unmatched junction bases numbered 9, after V lost 3 bases and J lost 0 bases. This CDR3 spans 17 amino acids. The CDR3 reads CASSWQRGGNSYNEQFF. The CDR3 DNA is TGCGCCAGCAGCTGGCAGCGGGGAGGAAACTCCTACAATGAGCAGTTCTTC.

The V call is TRBV27, the J call TRBJ1-5; the D gene is possibly TRBD1 (5 bases). The CDR3 loop spans 16 amino acids. Germline CDR1 is MNHEY and CDR2 is SMNVEV (reference sequence). The germline V and J ends were trimmed by 6 bases and 6 bases, with 21 bases remaining between them. The chain's CDR3 is CASRPALGGVAQPQHF. The CDR3, as DNA: TGTGCCAGCAGGCCCGCCTTGGGGGGGGTGGCTCAGCCCCAGCATTTT.

This clonotype showed up many times. The chain has TRBV11-3 and TRBJ2-1; D unclear. The germline gives CDR1 SGHNT, CDR2 YENEEA. The CDR3 contains 15 residues. V lost 0 bases and J lost 6, with 12 bases in between. The CDR3 DNA follows: TGTGCCAGCAGCTTAGATTCCCAGTCCGGCAATGAGCAGTTCTTC. The encoded protein is CASSLDSQSGNEQFF.

The chain combines TRBV29-1 with TRBJ2-1; D may be TRBD2 (6 bases). Trimming removed 5 bases at V and 7 bases at J, with 12 bases between. The CDR3 is made up of 12 amino acids. The V gene's germline CDR1 is SQVTM and CDR2 ANQGSEA. CDR3 protein: CSVRGESNEQFF. The CDR3 DNA sequence: TGCAGCGTTCGCGGGGAAAGTAATGAGCAGTTCTTC.

The chain links TRBV18 to TRBJ1-1; tentatively, D is TRBD1 (5 bases). The germline V and J ends were trimmed by 2 bases and 8 bases, with 18 bases remaining between them. Germline V gives CDR1 KGHSH, CDR2 LQKENI. CDR3 size: 15 residues. CDR3 loop: CASSPSRRSQGEAFF. The CDR3 DNA follows: TGTGCCAGCTCACCATCCCGACGGAGCCAGGGAGAAGCTTTCTTT.

Details on this clonotype: One junction end does not reproduce the germline sequence, and a read error may be involved. The chain uses TRBV5-1 and TRBJ2-1, with 8 positions matching TRBD2. Germline assignment: CDR1 SGHRS and CDR2 YFSETQ. The CDR3 runs 17 residues. CDR3 bases: TGCACCAGCAGCTTGGTAGGTAGCGGGAAGTCCTACAATGAGCAGTTCTTC. It codes for CTSSLVGSGKSYNEQFF.

There are many counts of this clonotype. The rearrangement links TRBV3-1 to TRBJ2-7; possibly TRBD1 or TRBD2 for D (5 bases each). The length of the CDR3 is 15 residues. Germline V gene sequence: CDR1 LGHDT, CDR2 YNNKEL (reference sequence). Trimming shortened V by 6 bases and J by 5 bases, and 20 bases separated the two germline ends. The CDR3 loop reads CASRPGRAELHEQYF. The CDR3 DNA sequence: TGTGCCAGCAGACCGGGACGAGCGGAGCTCCACGAGCAGTACTTC.

The chain combines TRBV7-3 with TRBJ2-7; D tentatively reads TRBD1 or TRBD2 (6 bases each). The CDR3 runs 14 residues. Germline-derived CDR1 and CDR2 are SGHTA and FQGTGA. The V gene lost 5 bases and the J gene lost 3 bases, with 14 bases spanning the gap. The CDR3 sequence is CASSVGGGGYEQYF. As DNA, the CDR3 is TGTGCCAGCAGCGTCGGGGGCGGAGGCTACGAGCAGTACTTC.

In this sample, this clonotype turned up a few times. The CDR3 is CASSLVGGRASYEQYF. In nucleotides, the CDR3 is TGTGCCAGCAGCTTAGTAGGCGGGAGGGCCTCCTACGAGCAGTACTTC. V gene TRBV7-2 combines with J gene TRBJ2-7; TRBD2 aligns across 9 bases. With V trimmed by 1 base and J by 0 bases, 4 bases remained unmatched. The V gene's germline CDR1 is SGHTA and CDR2 FQGNSA. This CDR3 is 16 amino acids long.

This clonotype was counted at least ten times. The chain recombines TRBV28 with TRBJ1-5; TRBD1 matches at 7 bases. The length of the CDR3 is 16 residues. Germline V gives CDR1 MDHEN, CDR2 SYDVKM. V trimming: 6 bases; J trimming: 2 bases; junction bases outside the gene matches: 10. The CDR3 here is CASSPGQVGGNQPQHF. CDR3 bases: TGTGCCAGCAGCCCAGGACAGGTAGGGGGCAATCAGCCCCAGCATTTT.

Only a few counts were recorded for this clonotype. V usage is TRBV27 and J usage is TRBJ2-7; D possibly matches TRBD1 or TRBD2 (5 bases each). The CDR3 contains 14 residues. Deletions cut 2 bases from V and 6 bases from J, with 14 bases between. Germline CDR1 is MNHEY and CDR2 is SMNVEV (reference sequence). The CDR3 bases are TGTGCCAGCAGTTTAGTCTGGGGGTCGGCCGAGCAGTACTTC. Translated: CASSLVWGSAEQYF.

This clonotype was seen only a few times. The genes are TRBV6-2 or TRBV6-3 and TRBJ2-1, with unresolved D. This CDR3 is built from 13 residues. Per the germline V gene, CDR1 is MNHEY and CDR2 is SVGEGT. V was trimmed by 0 bases and J by 6 bases, leaving 6 bases between them. CDR3 amino acids: CASSYSMVNEQFF. DNA for the CDR3: TGTGCCAGCAGTTACTCGATGGTCAATGAGCAGTTCTTC.

This chain joins TRBV18 and TRBJ1-2, with TRBD1 matching over 10 bases. This CDR3 has 15 residues. The ends lost 3 bases at V and 7 bases at J; junction bases unmatched: 8. Per the germline V gene, CDR1 is KGHSH and CDR2 is LQKENI. CDR3: CASSPYKDRGSGYTF. In DNA, the CDR3 is TGTGCCAGCTCACCTTATAAGGACAGGGGGTCTGGCTACACCTTC.

This clonotype showed up many times. The chain carries TRBV29-1 and TRBJ1-1; the D gene is possibly TRBD1 (5 bases). Between the trimmed V and J ends, which lost 0 bases and 5 bases, there was a span of 10 bases. This CDR3 is 13 amino acids long. From germline, CDR1 is SQVTM and CDR2 ANQGSEA. CDR3 nucleotide sequence: TGCAGCGTTGAAGAGGGGCGATTGACTGAAGCTTTCTTT. Its protein product is CSVEEGRLTEAFF.